The text below deals with one T cell receptor (beta chain). Its antigen is not known. These data are taken from a study of OX40 agonist ivuxolimab in advanced cancers. Overall study context: Having had anti-PD-1, anti-PD-L1 or anti-CTLA-4 therapy before was allowed, and more than 35% had some. Whole-study results and caveats: Average numbers of expanded clones were greater in CD8+ T cells than in CD4+.

TCRdb's copy holds only in-frame clones and misses some; the assay was immunoSEQ multiplex PCR. The sample has about 42,000 clones; around nine tenths are singletons. This clonotype was sampled from an adult with an advanced solid tumor such as melanoma, head and neck, liver or kidney cancer. The sequencing used CD4+ or CD8+ T cells sorted from blood, collected in a trial of the OX40 agonist ivuxolimab.

CDR3 protein: CASSMGQGYYEQYF. CDR3 in DNA: TGTGCCAGTAGTATGGGACAGGGGTACTACGAGCAGTACTTC. V is TRBV19 and J is TRBJ2-5; 10 bases are shared with TRBD1. Matching the DNA end better, TRBJ2-7 makes the J call doubtful. The CDR3 loop spans 14 amino acids. CDR1 LNHDA and CDR2 SQIVND come from the germline V gene (reference sequence).